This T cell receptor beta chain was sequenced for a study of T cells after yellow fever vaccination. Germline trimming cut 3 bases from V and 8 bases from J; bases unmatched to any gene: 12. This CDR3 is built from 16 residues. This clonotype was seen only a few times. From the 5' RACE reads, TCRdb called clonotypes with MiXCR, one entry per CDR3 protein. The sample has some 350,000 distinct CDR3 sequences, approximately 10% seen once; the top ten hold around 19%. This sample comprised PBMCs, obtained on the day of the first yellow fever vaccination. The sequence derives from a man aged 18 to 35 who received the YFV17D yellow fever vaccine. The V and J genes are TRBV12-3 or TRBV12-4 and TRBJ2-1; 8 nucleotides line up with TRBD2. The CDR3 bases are TGTGCCAGCAGTTTTAGGACTAGCCCCCCATCGGATGAGCAGTTCTTC. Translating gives CASSFRTSPPSDEQFF.